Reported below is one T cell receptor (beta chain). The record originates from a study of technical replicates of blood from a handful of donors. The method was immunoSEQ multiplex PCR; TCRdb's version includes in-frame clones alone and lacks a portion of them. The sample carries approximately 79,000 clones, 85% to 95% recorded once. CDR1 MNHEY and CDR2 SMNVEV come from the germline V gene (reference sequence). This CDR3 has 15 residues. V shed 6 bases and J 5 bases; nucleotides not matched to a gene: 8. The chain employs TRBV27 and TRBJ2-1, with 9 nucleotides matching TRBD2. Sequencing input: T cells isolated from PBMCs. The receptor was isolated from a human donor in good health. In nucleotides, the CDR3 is TGTGCCAGCAGCACCGGGACTAGCAATCACAATGAGCAGTTCTTC. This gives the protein CASSTGTSNHNEQFF.